This T cell receptor (beta chain) was sequenced in a study of CD8+ T cells in alopecia areata. General study results and limits: Persistence during tofacitinib was seen for many expanded lesional clones in scalp and blood.

A note on this clone: The antigen is not known.

As for treatment: oral pan-JAK inhibitor, 5-10 mg twice daily. Extracted RNA was reverse transcribed, and the resulting cDNA served as sequencing template. Libraries were prepared by immunoSEQ multiplex PCR; TCRdb keeps only in-frame clonotypes and omits some of them. The table lists more than 200,000 clones, approximately 45% of them singletons. This sequence was found in a human donor with alopecia areata. Sample: CD4+ T cells sorted from blood, taken at approximately week 37, from a patient treated with tofacitinib.

In nucleotides, the CDR3 is TGTGCCAGCAGCGTAGCAGGGGGAGCGGAAGCTTTCTTT. It codes for CASSVAGGAEAFF. The chain recombines TRBV9 with TRBJ1-1, with 7 bases lining up with TRBD1. CDR1 is SGDLS, CDR2 YYNGEE, per germline. This CDR3 is built from 13 residues. V lost 0 bases, J lost 8 bases, and 4 bases stayed unmatched.